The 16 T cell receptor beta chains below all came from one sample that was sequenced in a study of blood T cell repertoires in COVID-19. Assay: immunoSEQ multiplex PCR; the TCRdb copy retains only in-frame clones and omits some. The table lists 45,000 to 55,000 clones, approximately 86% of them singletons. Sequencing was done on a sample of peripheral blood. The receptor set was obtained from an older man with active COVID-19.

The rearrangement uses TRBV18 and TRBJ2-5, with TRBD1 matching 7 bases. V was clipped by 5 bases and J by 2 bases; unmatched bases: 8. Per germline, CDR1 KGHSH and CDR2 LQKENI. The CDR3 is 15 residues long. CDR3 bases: TGTGCCAGCTCATTCAATACAGGGGTACAAGAGACCCAGTACTTC. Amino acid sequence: CASSFNTGVQETQYF.

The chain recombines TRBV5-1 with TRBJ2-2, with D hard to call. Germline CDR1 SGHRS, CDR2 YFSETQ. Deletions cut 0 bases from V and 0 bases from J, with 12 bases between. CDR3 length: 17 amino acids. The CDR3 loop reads CASSLAITGANTGELFF. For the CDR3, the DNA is TGCGCCAGCAGCTTGGCTATCACCGGAGCGAACACCGGGGAGCTGTTTTTT.

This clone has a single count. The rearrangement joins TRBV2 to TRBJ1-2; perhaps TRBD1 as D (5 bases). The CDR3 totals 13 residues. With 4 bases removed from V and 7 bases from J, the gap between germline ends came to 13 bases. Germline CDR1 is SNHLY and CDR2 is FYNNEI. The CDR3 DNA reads TGTGCCAGCAGTGGCCGCAGGGATGGTGGCTACACCTTC. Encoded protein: CASSGRRDGGYTF. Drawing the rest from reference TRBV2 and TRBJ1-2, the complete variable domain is EPEVTQTPSHQVTQMGQEVILRCVPISNHLYFYWYRQILGQKVEFLVSFYNNEISEKSEIFDDQFSVERPDGSNFTLKIRSTKLEDSAMYFCASSGRRDGGYTFGSGTRLTVV.

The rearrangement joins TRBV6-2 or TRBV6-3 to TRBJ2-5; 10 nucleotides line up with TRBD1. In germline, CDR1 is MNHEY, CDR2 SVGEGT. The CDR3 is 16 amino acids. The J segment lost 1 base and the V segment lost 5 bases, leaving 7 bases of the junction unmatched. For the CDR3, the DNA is TGTGCCAGCAGTCTGGGGGGACAGGGGATCCAAGAGACCCAGTACTTC. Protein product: CASSLGGQGIQETQYF.

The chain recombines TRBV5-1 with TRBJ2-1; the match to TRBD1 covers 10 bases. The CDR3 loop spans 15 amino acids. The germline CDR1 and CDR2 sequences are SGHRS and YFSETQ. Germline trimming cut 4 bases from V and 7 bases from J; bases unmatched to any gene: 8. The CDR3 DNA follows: TGCGCCAGCAGCCCGAGACAGGGGGCAGGGAATGAGCAGTTCTTC. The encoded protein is CASSPRQGAGNEQFF.

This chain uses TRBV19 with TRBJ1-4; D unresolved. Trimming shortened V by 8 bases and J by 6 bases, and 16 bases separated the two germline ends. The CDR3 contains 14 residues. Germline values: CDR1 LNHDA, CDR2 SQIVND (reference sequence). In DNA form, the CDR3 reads TGTGCCAGTTCGAACCGACGGGAGGATGAAAAACTGTTTTTT. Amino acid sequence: CASSNRREDEKLFF.

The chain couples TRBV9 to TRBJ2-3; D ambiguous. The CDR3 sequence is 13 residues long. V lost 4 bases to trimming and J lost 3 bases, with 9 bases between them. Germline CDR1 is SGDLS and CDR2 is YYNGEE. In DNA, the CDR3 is TGTGCCAGCAGCCCAAGACTGACAGATACGCAGTATTTT. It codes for CASSPRLTDTQYF.

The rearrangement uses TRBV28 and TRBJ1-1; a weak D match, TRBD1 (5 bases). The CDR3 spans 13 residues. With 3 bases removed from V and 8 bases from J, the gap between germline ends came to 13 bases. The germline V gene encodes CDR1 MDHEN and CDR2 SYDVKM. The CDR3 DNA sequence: TGTGCCAGCAGTTTGGGTGGGGAGGGGGAAGCTTTCTTT. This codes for CASSLGGEGEAFF.

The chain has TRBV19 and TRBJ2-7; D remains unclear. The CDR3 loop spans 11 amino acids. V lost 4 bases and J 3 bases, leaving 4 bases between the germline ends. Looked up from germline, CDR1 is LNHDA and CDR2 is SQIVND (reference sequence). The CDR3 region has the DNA TGTGCCAGTAGTAACTTCTACGAGCAGTACTTC. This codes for CASSNFYEQYF.

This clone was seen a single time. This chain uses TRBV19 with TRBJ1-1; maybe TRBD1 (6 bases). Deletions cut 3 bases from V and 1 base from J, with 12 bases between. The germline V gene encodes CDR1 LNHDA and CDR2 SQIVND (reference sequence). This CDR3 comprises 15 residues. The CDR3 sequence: CASSMGGGTNTEAFF. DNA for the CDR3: TGTGCCAGTAGTATGGGAGGGGGTACGAACACTGAAGCTTTCTTT.

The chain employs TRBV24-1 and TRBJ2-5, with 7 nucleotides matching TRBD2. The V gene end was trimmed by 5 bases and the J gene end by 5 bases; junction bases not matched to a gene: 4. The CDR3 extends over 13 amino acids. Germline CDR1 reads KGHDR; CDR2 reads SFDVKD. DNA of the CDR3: TGTGCCACCAGTGGGGGCGGGAGCGAGACCCAGTACTTC. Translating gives CATSGGGSETQYF.

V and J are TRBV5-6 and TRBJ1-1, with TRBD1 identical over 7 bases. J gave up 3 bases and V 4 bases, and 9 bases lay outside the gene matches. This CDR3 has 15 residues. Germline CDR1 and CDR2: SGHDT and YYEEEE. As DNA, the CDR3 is TGTGCCAGCAGCCCGGCCAGGGGGACGGACACTGAAGCTTTCTTT. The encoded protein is CASSPARGTDTEAFF.

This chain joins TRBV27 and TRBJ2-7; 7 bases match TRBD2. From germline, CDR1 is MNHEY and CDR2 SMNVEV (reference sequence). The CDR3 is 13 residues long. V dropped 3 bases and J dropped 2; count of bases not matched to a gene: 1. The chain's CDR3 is CASSLGRAYEQYF. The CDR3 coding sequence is TGTGCCAGCAGTTTGGGGAGGGCCTACGAGCAGTACTTC.

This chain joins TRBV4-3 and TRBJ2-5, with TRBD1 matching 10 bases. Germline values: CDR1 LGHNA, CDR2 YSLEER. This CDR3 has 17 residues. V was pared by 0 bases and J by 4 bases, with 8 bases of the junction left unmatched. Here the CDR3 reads CASSQDLPGQGTETQYF. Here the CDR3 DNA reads TGCGCCAGCAGCCAAGATCTCCCGGGACAGGGGACAGAGACCCAGTACTTC.

CDR3 DNA sequence: TGTGCCAGCAGCGTAGAGGGGACAGATAATTCACCCCTCCACTTT. Its protein product is CASSVEGTDNSPLHF. The chain couples TRBV9 to TRBJ1-6; 7 bases agree with TRBD1. This CDR3 spans 15 amino acids. The trim removed 0 bases at V and 5 bases at J, leaving 2 bases unmatched. Per the germline V gene, CDR1 is SGDLS and CDR2 is YYNGEE.

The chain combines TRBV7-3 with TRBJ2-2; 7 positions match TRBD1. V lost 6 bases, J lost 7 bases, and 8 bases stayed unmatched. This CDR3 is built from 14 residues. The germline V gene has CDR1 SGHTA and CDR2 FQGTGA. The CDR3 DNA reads TGTGCCAGCAGAGGGCAGGGGGAATACGGGGAGCTGTTTTTT. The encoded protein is CASRGQGEYGELFF.